This T cell receptor (beta chain) was retrieved from a study of cytomegalovirus exposure and HLA in healthy donors (dated by TCRdb to the late 2010s). Regarding the study in general: An earlier analysis of several hundred of the donors reported more than 250 Gb of sequence data and 117 million unique TCR beta sequences from 150 million to 200 million T cells. An early release that covered 500 to 800 HLA-typed donors contained about 300 gigabases of sequencing data and tens of millions of unique TCR sequences. Of the 300 to 500 genotyped donors, 75% to 85% were placed in the genetic ancestry cluster associated with self-reported Caucasian donors. The study aimed to test whether cataloging public T cell receptors could reveal signatures of past pathogen exposure. The study profiled the T cell repertoires of some 610 subjects by immunosequencing and related them to cytomegalovirus serostatus. In addition to the first cohort of hundreds of subjects, a separate validation cohort of 130 or so different subjects was used. The study combined high-throughput TCR immunosequencing, statistical association of individual TCRs with disease status, and machine learning to predict cytomegalovirus infection status. In a later analysis, previously published TCR beta repertoires from 666 donors were re-analyzed and high-resolution HLA genotyping was added so that TCR occurrence patterns could be studied. The later analysis used no new phenotypic data to find candidate immune exposures, relying instead on TCR beta sequences and their occurrence across donors. In an earlier analysis of 500 to 650 of the donors, high-throughput TCR beta sequencing was used to judge whether each TCR beta V gene segment behaved as functional or pseudogenic. Donor age, sex, ethnicity and CMV serostatus were compiled alongside the repertoire data. A later genetic analysis took genome-wide SNP genotypes for 398 of the 666 donors and used that subset as a discovery cohort. Every discovery cohort repertoire had been produced on one sequencing platform. HLA typing included class I and class II loci at four-digit resolution. Typing coverage differed by locus: A, B, C, DRB1 and DQB1 were typed in roughly 620-630 donors, DQA1 in approximately 520, DPA1 in around 580, and DPB1 in 400 to 490. Because of strong linkage in the cohort, roughly five DR-DQ haplotypes were treated as single units for association and clustering. On average, around 200,000 unique TCR beta nucleotide sequences were sequenced per donor among a few hundred genotyped donors of the cohort, with approximately 18% of those sequences being non-productive. The paper's findings and limits, for the study overall: In a later genetic analysis, a missense DCLRE1C variant was associated with V-gene and J-gene trimming of TCR beta chains, and the association was replicated in an independent cohort. According to a later analysis, most CMV-associated TCR beta chains appeared to be HLA-restricted, and the HLA associations seemed to be driven largely by CMV exposure. Several of the top co-occurrence clusters appeared to be linked to parvovirus B19, influenza, CMV and Epstein-Barr virus, according to a later analysis. The sequencing pipeline was judged likely to have produced a cluster of highly shared sequence variants as a technical artifact. Compared with the roughly 700-donor mean, donors in an Asian-associated ancestry cluster had fewer N-insertions in productive TCRs, according to a later genetic analysis. Correlated functional status among segregating V segments might reflect linkage disequilibrium, but an unknown experimental factor could not be ruled out. According to a later analysis, TCR association rates differed among HLA loci, with DRB1 alleles showing the most associated TCRs and HLA-C alleles showing the fewest. For the cohort, immune exposure information was limited to CMV serostatus. HLA typing was unavailable for some donors at each locus, so association tests used only the typed subset. Specific HLA alleles were associated with 15,000 to 20,000 TCR beta sequences at a false discovery rate of 0.05 in a later analysis. Assigning TCR associations to individual alleles was difficult when HLA alleles, especially DR and DQ, strongly co-occurred. Three of the identified cytomegalovirus-associated TCR beta chains were confirmed in vitro to be specific for cytomegalovirus antigens. In a later analysis, HLA-associated TCR beta chains were found to be more clonally expanded and to have lower generation probabilities than equally common non-associated chains. Around 16 rarely observed V segments, including chromosome 9 orphons, were excluded from the earlier analysis of several hundred of the donors because counts were too low. Only TCR beta chains were sequenced in this cohort, and the absence of alpha or paired-chain data limited detectable features. In both the original and validation cohorts, the classifier was reported to diagnose cytomegalovirus status with high specificity and sensitivity. A total of 150 or so TCR beta chains were listed by the study as associated with cytomegalovirus. Some IMGT-functional V segments, including TRBV6-2 and TRBV6-3, could not be distinguished by the 87-base-pair reads and were therefore excluded. In an earlier analysis of around 600 of the donors, most TCR beta V segments were observed in productive rearrangements about 87% or about 30% of the time, broadly matching IMGT annotations. While some public TCRs were present in many individuals, most TCR sequences turned up only very rarely across donors. The authors suggested that the approach could potentially be generalized to other disease states and immunological phenotypes. Sequencing depth was assumed to be roughly uniform across donors in the presence/absence analyses, though that assumption may not hold. A further reported finding was that TCR beta sequences accurately predicted the HLA-A and HLA-B alleles for most subjects in the first cohort.

The cohort was made up of 650 to 700 healthy bone marrow donors. At the time of sampling, all cohort members were nominally healthy, though unrecorded immune exposures were likely present. The donor tested CMV seropositive and was one of the 289 seropositive cohort members. A peripheral blood sample was collected from each donor, and TCR beta sequencing was performed on peripheral blood mononuclear cells. The Qiagen DNeasy Blood Extraction Kit was used to extract genomic DNA from the blood cell samples. Inclusive of the bounding cysteine and phenylalanine, the CDR3 is 14 residues long. The CDR3 DNA has 42 bases and is translated from base 1. According to the germline V gene (reference sequence), CDR1 reads LNHDA and CDR2 reads SQIVND. Relative to germline, V is 1 base shorter and J is 7 bases shorter, with 11 bases between their ends. The library was prepared using the immunoSEQ multiplex PCR assay. The multiplex PCR relied on a mix of 60 forward primers for TCR Vbeta segments and 13 reverse primers for TCR Jbeta segments. Amplification of the CDR3 region of rearranged TCR beta genes was performed with a multiplex PCR assay on genomic DNA. On the Illumina HiSeq System, the amplified TCR beta libraries were sequenced as 87-base-pair reads. The paper's processing steps were these. In a later analysis, 80 million or so unique TCR beta chains were counted across the roughly 610 repertoires, and approximately 9.9 million of these chains were shared by at least two donors. Raw reads were error-corrected and collapsed into unique sequences by a nearest-neighbor algorithm in which closely related sequences were merged to remove PCR and sequencing errors. V, D and J gene segments were assigned by aligning CDR3 sequences to IMGT reference sequences. For a sequence to be retained, a match of at least six nucleotides was required to both a V gene segment and a J gene segment. A rearrangement was called productive if the CDR3 had no stop codons and remained in frame with V and J, and every other rearrangement was called non-productive. CDR3 was defined by IMGT convention, running from the second conserved V-encoded cysteine to the conserved J-encoded phenylalanine. The earlier analysis of 587 of the donors excluded sequences that lacked an unambiguous match to a single V gene segment. An earlier analysis of a few hundred of the donors called V segments functional above 56.7% productive rearrangements and segregating when the between-donor standard deviation exceeded 5%. A statistical classification framework was developed to diagnose cytomegalovirus status using the catalog of TCR beta chain sequences. V and J gene assignment, in a later analysis, came from comparing TCR nucleotide sequences with IMGT/GENE-DB human TR gene sequences. In a later analysis, CDR3 sequences and most-parsimonious VDJ recombination scenarios were assigned using the TCRdist pipeline. A later analysis defined each TCR beta chain by its CDR3 amino acid sequence plus V-gene family, and excluded reads lacking a unique V-gene family. As a way to deal with suspected cross-contamination and a sequencing artifact, a later analysis dropped 450 to 700 nucleotide sequences that were highly shared and had low generation probability. For each public chain, a later analysis derived a clonal expansion index from normalized ranks of inferred template counts within each repertoire. Generation probabilities in a later analysis came from a VDJ recombination model fitted to out-of-frame rearrangements, and those results were checked against IGoR. In a later analysis, hypergeometric tests were used to score TCR-TCR, TCR-HLA and TCR-CMV co-occurrence, with a repertoire-size bias correction applied to TCR pairs. False discovery rates were estimated in a later analysis by permuting HLA or CMV assignments 20 times. In a later analysis, co-occurring TCRs were grouped using DBSCAN, and TCRdist sequence similarity was added for clustering within HLA-allele-positive subsets. Repertoires with fewer than 30,000 or more than 120,000 public chains, plus five repertoires with anomalous nucleotide sharing, were excluded from co-occurrence clustering. TCRdb limited this immuneACCESS table to in-frame rearrangements with V and J called. A share of clones is missing; checked studies link under half to unresolved V genes, and the rest is unexplained. V and J calls and clone size are as listed in that table; D and trimming were resolved from the DNA. The sample table holds approximately 130,000 clones, of which just over 70% were seen once. The ten biggest clones cover over 2% of the sample.

Notes on this clone: Its antigen is unknown. No base qualities exist here, and no much larger clone lies one base off it.

Sequences were obtained from PBMCs. The receptor chain draws on TRBV19 and TRBJ1-5; no D segment can be confidently identified. This TCR was recovered from an older woman in good health and CMV-seropositive. For the CDR3, the sequence is CASSIGPPWQPQHF. The nucleotide sequence is given as TGTGCCAGTAGTATAGGGCCGCCTTGGCAGCCCCAGCATTTT.